This T cell receptor beta chain is drawn from a study of somatic mutations in cytotoxic T cells in rheumatoid arthritis. This clone was detected once. The antigen is not known. In germline, CDR1 is MNHEY, CDR2 SMNVEV (reference sequence). Trimming cost V 0 bases and J 0 bases, with 12 bases left between them. This CDR3 contains 17 residues. Generated by immunoSEQ multiplex PCR, the TCRdb table keeps only in-frame clones and is missing some. The sample shows under 25,000 clones, roughly 85% of them seen only once. Study outcomes and limitations: The modest underrepresentation of TRBV07 observed in rheumatoid arthritis patients was not subjected to multiple-comparison adjustment. Compared with age-matched healthy controls, rheumatoid arthritis patients did not differ significantly in CD8+ T-cell clonality.

The rearrangement uses TRBV27 and TRBJ2-1; the D is unclear. The sample comprised CD8+ T cells sorted from blood. This sequence was found in a woman aged 40 to 50 with rheumatoid arthritis. As DNA, the CDR3 is TGTGCCAGCAGTTTATCGTTGCTCCCGGTCTCCTACAATGAGCAGTTCTTC. Translation gives CASSLSLLPVSYNEQFF.